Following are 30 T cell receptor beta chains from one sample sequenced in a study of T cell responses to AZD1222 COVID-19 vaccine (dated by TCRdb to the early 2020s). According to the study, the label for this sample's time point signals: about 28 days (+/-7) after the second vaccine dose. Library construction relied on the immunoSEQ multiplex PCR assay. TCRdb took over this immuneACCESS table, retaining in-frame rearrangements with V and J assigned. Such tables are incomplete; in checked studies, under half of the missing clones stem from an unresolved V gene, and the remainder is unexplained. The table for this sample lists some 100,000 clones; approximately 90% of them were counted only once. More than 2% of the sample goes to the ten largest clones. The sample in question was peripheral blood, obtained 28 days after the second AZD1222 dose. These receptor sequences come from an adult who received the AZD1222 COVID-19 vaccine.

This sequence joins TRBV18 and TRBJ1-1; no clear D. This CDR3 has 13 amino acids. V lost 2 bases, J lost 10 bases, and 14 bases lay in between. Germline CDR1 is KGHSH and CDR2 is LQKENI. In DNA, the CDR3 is TGTGCCAGCTCACCAGATGCCGGGTCAGGAGCTTTCTTT. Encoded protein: CASSPDAGSGAFF.

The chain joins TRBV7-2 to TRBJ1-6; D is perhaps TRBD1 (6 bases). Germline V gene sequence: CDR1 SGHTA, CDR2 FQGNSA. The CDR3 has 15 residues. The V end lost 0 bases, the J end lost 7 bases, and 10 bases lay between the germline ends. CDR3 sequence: CASSLAPGVNSPLHF. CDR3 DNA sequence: TGTGCCAGCAGCTTAGCCCCAGGGGTCAATTCACCCCTCCACTTT.

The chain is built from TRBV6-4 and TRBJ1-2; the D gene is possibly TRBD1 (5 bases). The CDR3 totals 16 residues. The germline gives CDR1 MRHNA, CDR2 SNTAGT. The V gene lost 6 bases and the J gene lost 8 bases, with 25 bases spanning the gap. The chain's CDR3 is CASSSKSGTGVLGYTF. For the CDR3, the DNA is TGTGCCAGCAGCTCAAAATCCGGGACGGGGGTTCTCGGCTACACCTTC.

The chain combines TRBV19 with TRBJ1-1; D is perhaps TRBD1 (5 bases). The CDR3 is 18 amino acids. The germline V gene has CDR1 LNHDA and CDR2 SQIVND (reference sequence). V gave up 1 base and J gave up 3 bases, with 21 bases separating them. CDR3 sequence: CASSIGVAGTVGDTEAFF. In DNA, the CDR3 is TGTGCCAGTAGTATAGGAGTAGCAGGGACGGTTGGGGACACTGAAGCTTTCTTT.

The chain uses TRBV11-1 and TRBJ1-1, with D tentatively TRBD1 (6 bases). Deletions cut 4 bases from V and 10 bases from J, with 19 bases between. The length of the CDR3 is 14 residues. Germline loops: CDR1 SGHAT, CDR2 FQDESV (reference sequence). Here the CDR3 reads CASSYAGTNFRAFF. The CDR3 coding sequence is TGTGCCAGCAGCTATGCCGGGACAAATTTTAGAGCTTTCTTT.

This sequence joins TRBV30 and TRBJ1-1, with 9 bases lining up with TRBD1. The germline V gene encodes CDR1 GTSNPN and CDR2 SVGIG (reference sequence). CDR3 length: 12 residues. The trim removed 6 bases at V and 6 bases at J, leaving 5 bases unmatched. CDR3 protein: CACGTGSAEAFF. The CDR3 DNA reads TGTGCCTGTGGGACAGGGAGCGCTGAAGCTTTCTTT.

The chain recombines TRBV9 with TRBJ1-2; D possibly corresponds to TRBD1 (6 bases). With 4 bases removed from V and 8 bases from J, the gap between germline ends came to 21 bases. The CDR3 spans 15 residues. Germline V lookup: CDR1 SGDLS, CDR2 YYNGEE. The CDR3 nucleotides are TGTGCCAGCAGCTTGGAGCGGCGGGGGGCGCAGGGCTACACCTTC. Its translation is CASSLERRGAQGYTF.

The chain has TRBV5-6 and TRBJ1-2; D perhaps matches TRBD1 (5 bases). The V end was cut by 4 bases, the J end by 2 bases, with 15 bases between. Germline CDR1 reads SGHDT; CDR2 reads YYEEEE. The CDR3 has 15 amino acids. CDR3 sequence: CASSNLGAGNYGYTF. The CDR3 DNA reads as TGTGCCAGCAGCAACTTGGGCGCAGGGAACTATGGCTACACCTTC.

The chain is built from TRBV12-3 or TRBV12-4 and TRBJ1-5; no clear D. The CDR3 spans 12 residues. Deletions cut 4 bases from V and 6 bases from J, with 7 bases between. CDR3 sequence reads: CASSYMRQPQHF. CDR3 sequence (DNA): TGTGCCAGCAGTTACATGCGTCAGCCCCAGCATTTT.

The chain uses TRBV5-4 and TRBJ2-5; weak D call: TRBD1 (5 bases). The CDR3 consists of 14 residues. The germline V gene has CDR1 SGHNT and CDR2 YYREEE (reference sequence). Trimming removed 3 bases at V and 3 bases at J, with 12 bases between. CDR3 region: CASSSWGLEETQYF. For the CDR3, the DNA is TGTGCCAGCAGCTCATGGGGCCTAGAAGAGACCCAGTACTTC.

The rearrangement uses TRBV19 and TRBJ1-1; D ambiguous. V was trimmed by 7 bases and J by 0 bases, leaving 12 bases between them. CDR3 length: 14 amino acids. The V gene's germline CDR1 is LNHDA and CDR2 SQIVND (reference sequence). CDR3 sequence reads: CASTGSYMNTEAFF. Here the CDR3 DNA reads TGTGCCAGTACGGGGAGTTATATGAACACTGAAGCTTTCTTT.

This CDR3 is CASSRQGFTEAFF. The CDR3 DNA follows: TGTGCCAGCAGCCGACAGGGTTTCACTGAAGCTTTCTTT. The chain recombines TRBV7-8 with TRBJ1-1; TRBD1 matches at 7 bases. Trimming cost V 5 bases and J 4 bases; bases outside gene matches: 4. CDR3 length equals 13 residues. Germline CDR1 and CDR2: SGHVS and FQNEAQ.

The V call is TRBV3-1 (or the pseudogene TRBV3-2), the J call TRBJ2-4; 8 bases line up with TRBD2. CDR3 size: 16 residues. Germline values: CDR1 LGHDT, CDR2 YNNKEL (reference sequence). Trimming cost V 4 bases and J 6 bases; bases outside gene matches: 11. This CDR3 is CASSLSGGGRGNIQYF. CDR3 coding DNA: TGTGCCAGCAGCCTCTCGGGCGGGGGGCGCGGAAACATTCAGTACTTC.

The CDR3 loop is CASSDRATLNSPLHF. The CDR3 DNA sequence: TGTGCCAGCAGCGACCGGGCTACCCTCAATTCACCCCTCCACTTT. The rearrangement joins TRBV9 to TRBJ1-6; D is ambiguous. Germline CDR1 and CDR2: SGDLS and YYNGEE. The CDR3 runs to 15 residues. V lost 3 bases and J lost 7, with 14 bases in between.

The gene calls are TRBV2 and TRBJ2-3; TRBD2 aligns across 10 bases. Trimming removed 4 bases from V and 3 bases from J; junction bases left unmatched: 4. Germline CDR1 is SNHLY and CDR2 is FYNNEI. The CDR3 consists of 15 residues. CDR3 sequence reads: CASSGLAGGTDTQYF. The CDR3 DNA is TGTGCCAGCAGTGGATTAGCGGGGGGTACAGATACGCAGTATTTT.

CDR3 residues: CASSRPGQGNGYTF. CDR3 bases: TGTGCCAGCAGTCGACCGGGACAGGGAAATGGCTACACCTTC. This chain links TRBV27 with TRBJ1-2; TRBD1 matches at 9 bases. There are 14 residues in the CDR3. CDR1 and CDR2 from the germline V gene are MNHEY and SMNVEV (reference sequence). V shed 5 bases, J shed 6 bases, and the junction held 7 bases outside the gene matches.

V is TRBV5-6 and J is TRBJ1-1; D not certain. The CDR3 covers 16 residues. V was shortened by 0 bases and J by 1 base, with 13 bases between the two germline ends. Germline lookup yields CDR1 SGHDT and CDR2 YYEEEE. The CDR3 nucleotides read TGTGCCAGCAGCTTGGCCGCCAGACCCAAGAACACTGAAGCTTTCTTT. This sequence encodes CASSLAARPKNTEAFF.

CDR3 in DNA: TGTGCCAGCAGCTTGACGACTAGCGGGGGTGTGTGGCAATTCTTC. Protein sequence: CASSLTTSGGVWQFF. The rearrangement links TRBV7-9 to TRBJ2-1; 12 nucleotides line up with TRBD2. CDR3 length equals 15 residues. The V gene end was trimmed by 3 bases and the J gene end by 16 bases; junction bases not matched to a gene: 13. Germline-derived CDR1 and CDR2 are SEHNR and FQNEAQ (reference sequence). The full variable domain, in which reference TRBV7-9 and TRBJ2-1 provide the parts outside the CDR3, is DTGVSQNPRHKITKRGQNVTFRCDPISEHNRLYWYRQTLGQGPEFLTYFQNEAQLEKSRLLSDRFSAERPKGSFSTLEIQRTEQGDSAMYLCASSLTTSGGVWQFFGPGTRLTVL.

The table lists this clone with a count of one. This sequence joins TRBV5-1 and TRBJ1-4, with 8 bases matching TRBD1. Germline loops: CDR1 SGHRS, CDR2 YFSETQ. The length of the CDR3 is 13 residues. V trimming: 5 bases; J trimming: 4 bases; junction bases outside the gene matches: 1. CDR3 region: CASRDRDNEKLFF. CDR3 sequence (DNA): TGCGCCAGCAGGGACAGGGATAATGAAAAACTGTTTTTT.

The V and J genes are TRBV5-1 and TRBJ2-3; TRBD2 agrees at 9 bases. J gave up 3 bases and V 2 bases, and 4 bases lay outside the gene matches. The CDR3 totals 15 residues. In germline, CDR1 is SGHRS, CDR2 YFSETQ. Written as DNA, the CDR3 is TGCGCCAGCAGCTTATTAGCGGGAGTAACAGATACGCAGTATTTT. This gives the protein CASSLLAGVTDTQYF. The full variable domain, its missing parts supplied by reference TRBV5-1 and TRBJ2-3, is KAGVTQTPRYLIKTRGQQVTLSCSPISGHRSVSWYQQTPGQGLQFLFEYFSETQRNKGNFPGRFSGRQFSNSRSEMNVSTLELGDSALYLCASSLLAGVTDTQYFGPGTRLTVL.

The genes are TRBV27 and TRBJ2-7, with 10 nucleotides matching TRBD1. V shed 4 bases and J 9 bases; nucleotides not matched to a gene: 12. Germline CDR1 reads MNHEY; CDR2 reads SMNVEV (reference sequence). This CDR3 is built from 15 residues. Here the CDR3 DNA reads TGTGCCAGCAGTTCCCTGGGACAGGGGTTCTTTGTGCAGTACTTC. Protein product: CASSSLGQGFFVQYF.

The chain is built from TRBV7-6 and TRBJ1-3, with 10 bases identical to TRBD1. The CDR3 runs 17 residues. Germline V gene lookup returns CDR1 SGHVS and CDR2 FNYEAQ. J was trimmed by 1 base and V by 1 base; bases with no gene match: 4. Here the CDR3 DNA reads TGTGCCAGCAGCTTAGTGACAGGGGGCGCTTCTGGAAACACCATATATTTT. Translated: CASSLVTGGASGNTIYF.

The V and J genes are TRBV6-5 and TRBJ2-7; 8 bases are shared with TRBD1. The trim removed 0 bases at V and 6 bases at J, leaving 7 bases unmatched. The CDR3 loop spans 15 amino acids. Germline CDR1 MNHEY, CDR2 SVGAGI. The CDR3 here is CASSYSRQGASEQYF. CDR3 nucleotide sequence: TGTGCCAGCAGTTACTCGAGGCAGGGGGCCTCCGAGCAGTACTTC.

In nucleotides, the CDR3 is TGTGCCAGCAACACAGGGAGGAACACTGAAGCTTTCTTT. Protein product: CASNTGRNTEAFF. The V call is TRBV3-1 (or the pseudogene TRBV3-2), the J call TRBJ1-1, with D perhaps TRBD1 (6 bases). This CDR3 is built from 13 residues. The V end was cut by 7 bases, the J end by 1 base, with 10 bases between. Germline CDR1 and CDR2: LGHDT and YNNKEL (reference sequence).

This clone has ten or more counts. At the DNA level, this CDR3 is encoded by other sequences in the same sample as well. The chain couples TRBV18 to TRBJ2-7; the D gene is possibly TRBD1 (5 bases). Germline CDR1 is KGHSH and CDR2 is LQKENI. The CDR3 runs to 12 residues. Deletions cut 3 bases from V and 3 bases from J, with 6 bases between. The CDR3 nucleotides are TGTGCCAGCTCACCCGACAGCTACGAGCAGTACTTC. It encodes CASSPDSYEQYF. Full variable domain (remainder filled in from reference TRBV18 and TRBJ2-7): NAGVMQNPRHLVRRRGQEARLRCSPMKGHSHVYWYRQLPEEGLKFMVYLQKENIIDESGMPKERFSAEFPKEGPSILRIQQVVRGDSAAYFCASSPDSYEQYFGPGTRLTVT.

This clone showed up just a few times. The CDR3 reads CASSYSMGGASGNTIYF. The CDR3 coding sequence is TGCGCCAGCAGCTATTCCATGGGGGGAGCATCTGGAAACACCATATATTTT. V is TRBV4-3 and J is TRBJ1-3, with D possibly TRBD1 on 5 matching bases. Germline-derived CDR1 and CDR2 are LGHNA and YSLEER. The germline V and J ends were trimmed by 5 bases and 1 base, with 18 bases remaining between them. This CDR3 is built from 17 residues.

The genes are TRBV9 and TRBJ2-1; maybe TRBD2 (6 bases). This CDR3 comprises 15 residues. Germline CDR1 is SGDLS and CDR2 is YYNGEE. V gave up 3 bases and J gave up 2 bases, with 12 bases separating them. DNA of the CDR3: TGTGCCAGCAGCGCCTCAGGACTACCCTACAATGAGCAGTTCTTC. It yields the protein CASSASGLPYNEQFF. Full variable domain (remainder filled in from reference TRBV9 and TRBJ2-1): DSGVTQTPKHLITATGQRVTLRCSPRSGDLSVYWYQQSLDQGLQFLIQYYNGEERAKGNILERFSAQQFPDLHSELNLSSLELGDSALYFCASSASGLPYNEQFFGPGTRLTVL.

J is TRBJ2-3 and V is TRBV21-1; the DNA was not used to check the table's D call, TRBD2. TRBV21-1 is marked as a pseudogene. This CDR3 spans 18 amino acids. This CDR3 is CASSKETSGIPFPDTQYF. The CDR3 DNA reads TGTGCCAGCAGCAAAGAAACTAGCGGGATACCTTTCCCAGATACGCAGTATTTT.

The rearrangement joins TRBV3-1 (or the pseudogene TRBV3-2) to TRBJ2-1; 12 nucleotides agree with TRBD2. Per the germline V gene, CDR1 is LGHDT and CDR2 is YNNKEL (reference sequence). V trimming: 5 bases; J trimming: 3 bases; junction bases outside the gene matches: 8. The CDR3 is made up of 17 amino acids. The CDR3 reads CASSNRLAGDFYNEQFF. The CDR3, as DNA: TGTGCCAGCAGCAATCGACTAGCGGGAGATTTCTACAATGAGCAGTTCTTC.

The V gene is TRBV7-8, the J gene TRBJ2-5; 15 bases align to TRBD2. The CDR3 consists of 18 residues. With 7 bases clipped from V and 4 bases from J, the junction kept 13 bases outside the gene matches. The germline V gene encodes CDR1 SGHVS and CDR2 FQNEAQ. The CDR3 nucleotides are TGTGCCAGCATCCCGGGACTAGCGGGAGGATTTGTAGTAGAGACCCAGTACTTC. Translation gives CASIPGLAGGFVVETQYF.